The rows below give T cell receptor beta chains drawn from one sample of a study of patients and donors after allogeneic stem cell transplantation. Each CDR3 protein is one row after TCRdb ran MiXCR on the RT-PCR reads. Among 390,000 or so distinct CDR3 sequences listed, roughly 17% were seen once. Sequenced: blood, either unsorted or a sorted T cell fraction (not recorded which). The receptors originated from a human donor who was either an allogeneic HSCT recipient or a stem cell or donor lymphocyte infusion donor (not recorded which). It is not recorded whose cells these are; they may come from a transplant donor. Both conserved end residues are part of each CDR3. D genes are given only for firm matches. A clone size is listed for some rows: how often the clone was seen (once, few, many), or a class if it is expanded.

clone_size: -; d_call: -; j_call: TRBJ1-2; v_call: TRBV5-4; cdr3_aa: CASSLVQDALYGYTF; cdr3_nt: TGTGCCAGCAGCTTGGTACAGGACGCTCTCTATGGCTACACCTTC
clone_size: -; d_call: TRBD1; j_call: TRBJ1-4; v_call: TRBV15; cdr3_aa: CATSRPGTAHEKLFF; cdr3_nt: TGTGCCACCAGCAGACCCGGGACAGCACATGAAAAACTGTTTTTT
clone_size: -; d_call: TRBD1; j_call: TRBJ1-6; v_call: TRBV24-1; cdr3_aa: CATSESRTGAPLHF; cdr3_nt: TGTGCCACCAGTGAATCCCGGACAGGAGCACCCCTCCACTTT
clone_size: -; d_call: TRBD2; j_call: TRBJ2-1; v_call: TRBV25-1; cdr3_aa: CAVRTSGRAGYNEQFF; cdr3_nt: TGTGCCGTTCGGACTAGCGGGAGGGCAGGCTACAATGAGCAGTTCTTC
clone_size: few; d_call: TRBD1; j_call: TRBJ2-1; v_call: TRBV29-1; cdr3_aa: CSVSQGVYEQFF; cdr3_nt: TGCAGCGTTAGTCAGGGGGTCTATGAGCAGTTCTTC
clone_size: -; d_call: -; j_call: TRBJ1-5; v_call: TRBV2; cdr3_aa: CASSALDSSNQPQHF; cdr3_nt: TGTGCCAGCAGTGCGCTGGACAGTAGCAATCAGCCCCAGCATTTT
clone_size: -; d_call: TRBD1; j_call: TRBJ1-2; v_call: TRBV6-1; cdr3_aa: CASSRGTGGRGYTF; cdr3_nt: TGTGCCAGCAGCCGCGGGACAGGGGGCCGAGGCTACACCTTC
clone_size: -; d_call: -; j_call: TRBJ2-5; v_call: TRBV5-1; cdr3_aa: CASKLSRDQGETQYF; cdr3_nt: TGCGCCAGCAAACTGTCGAGGGACCAGGGGGAGACCCAGTACTTC
clone_size: few; d_call: -; j_call: TRBJ2-6; v_call: TRBV12-3/TRBV12-4; cdr3_aa: CASSWAGPGANVLTF; cdr3_nt: TGTGCCAGCAGTTGGGCCGGCCCCGGGGCCAACGTCCTGACTTTC
clone_size: -; d_call: TRBD2; j_call: TRBJ2-1; v_call: TRBV9; cdr3_aa: CASSVVGREGRNEQFF; cdr3_nt: TGTGCCAGCAGCGTAGTTGGTCGGGAGGGCCGAAATGAGCAGTTCTTC
clone_size: few; d_call: TRBD1; j_call: TRBJ1-2; v_call: TRBV3-1; cdr3_aa: CASSRRDRHHGYTF; cdr3_nt: TGTGCCAGCAGTCGACGGGACAGACACCATGGCTACACCTTC
clone_size: -; d_call: -; j_call: TRBJ1-5; v_call: TRBV5-1; cdr3_aa: CASSLGLHQPQHF; cdr3_nt: TGCGCCAGCAGCCTGGGCCTACATCAGCCCCAGCATTTT
clone_size: -; d_call: -; j_call: TRBJ1-5; v_call: TRBV5-5; cdr3_aa: CASSLGKMGVSPQHF; cdr3_nt: TGTGCCAGCAGCTTGGGGAAAATGGGGGTTTCGCCCCAGCATTTT
clone_size: few; d_call: -; j_call: TRBJ2-7; v_call: TRBV5-1; cdr3_aa: CASSLGTPDSYEQYF; cdr3_nt: TGCGCCAGCAGCTTGGGGACTCCTGACTCCTACGAGCAGTACTTC
clone_size: -; d_call: TRBD1; j_call: TRBJ1-1; v_call: TRBV7-2; cdr3_aa: CAIARDRGFSEAFF; cdr3_nt: TGTGCCATCGCCCGGGACAGGGGTTTTTCTGAAGCTTTCTTT
clone_size: -; d_call: TRBD1; j_call: TRBJ1-1; v_call: TRBV24-1; cdr3_aa: CATRDRQGTNTEAFF; cdr3_nt: TGTGCCACCAGAGATCGACAGGGTACCAACACTGAAGCTTTCTTT
clone_size: few; d_call: -; j_call: TRBJ1-2; v_call: TRBV5-5; cdr3_aa: CASSFSGGRDYGYTF; cdr3_nt: TGTGCCAGCAGCTTCTCAGGTGGCAGGGACTATGGCTACACCTTC
clone_size: few; d_call: -; j_call: TRBJ2-2; v_call: TRBV24-1; cdr3_aa: CATSDLPPQTGELFF; cdr3_nt: TGTGCCACCAGTGATTTGCCCCCACAAACCGGGGAGCTGTTTTTT
clone_size: many; d_call: -; j_call: TRBJ2-7; v_call: TRBV12-3/TRBV12-4; cdr3_aa: CASSFKYEQYF; cdr3_nt: TGTGCCAGCAGTTTCAAATACGAGCAGTACTTC
clone_size: -; d_call: -; j_call: TRBJ2-7; v_call: TRBV7-6; cdr3_aa: CASSLSPSVYEQYF; cdr3_nt: TGTGCCAGCAGCTTATCCCCTAGCGTGTACGAGCAGTACTTC
clone_size: few; d_call: TRBD1; j_call: TRBJ2-3; v_call: TRBV20-1; cdr3_aa: CSARGQGAGTQYF; cdr3_nt: TGCAGTGCTAGGGGACAGGGGGCTGGTACGCAGTATTTT
clone_size: -; d_call: TRBD2; j_call: TRBJ2-2; v_call: TRBV7-8; cdr3_aa: CASSFRLAGGSGELFF; cdr3_nt: TGTGCCAGCAGCTTTAGGCTAGCGGGAGGGTCCGGGGAGCTGTTTTTT
clone_size: -; d_call: TRBD2; j_call: TRBJ2-5; v_call: TRBV27; cdr3_aa: CASRTGLAGDETQYF; cdr3_nt: TGTGCCAGCAGGACCGGACTAGCGGGAGATGAGACCCAGTACTTC
clone_size: many; d_call: TRBD1; j_call: TRBJ2-3; v_call: TRBV12-3/TRBV12-4; cdr3_aa: CASSPGQGSDTQYF; cdr3_nt: TGTGCCAGCAGTCCGGGACAGGGGTCAGATACGCAGTATTTT
clone_size: few; d_call: TRBD1; j_call: TRBJ2-4; v_call: TRBV20-1; cdr3_aa: CSANRGTGEAKNIQYF; cdr3_nt: TGCAGTGCCAACCGCGGGACAGGGGAGGCCAAAAACATTCAGTACTTC
clone_size: few; d_call: -; j_call: TRBJ2-3; v_call: TRBV29-1; cdr3_aa: CSGRQGLSTDTQYF; cdr3_nt: TGCAGCGGAAGACAGGGACTTAGCACAGATACGCAGTATTTT
clone_size: many; d_call: TRBD1; j_call: TRBJ2-1; v_call: TRBV29-1; cdr3_aa: CSALDRGSYNEQFF; cdr3_nt: TGCAGCGCACTAGACAGGGGTTCCTACAATGAGCAGTTCTTC
clone_size: few; d_call: TRBD2; j_call: TRBJ2-4; v_call: TRBV12-3/TRBV12-4; cdr3_aa: CASSLGGGGDKNIQYF; cdr3_nt: TGTGCCAGCAGTTTAGGGGGGGGTGGTGACAAAAACATTCAGTACTTC
clone_size: few; d_call: -; j_call: TRBJ1-1; v_call: TRBV25-1; cdr3_aa: CASSEFVGAGAFF; cdr3_nt: TGTGCCAGCAGTGAATTTGTAGGGGCCGGAGCTTTCTTT
clone_size: many; d_call: TRBD2; j_call: TRBJ2-1; v_call: TRBV2; cdr3_aa: CASSGAGSNEQFF; cdr3_nt: TGTGCCAGCAGTGGAGCGGGATCCAATGAGCAGTTCTTC
clone_size: many; d_call: -; j_call: TRBJ1-3; v_call: TRBV4-1; cdr3_aa: CASSQTTISGNTIYF; cdr3_nt: TGCGCCAGCAGCCAAACGACGATCTCTGGAAACACCATATATTTT
clone_size: few; d_call: -; j_call: TRBJ1-5; v_call: TRBV6-2/TRBV6-3; cdr3_aa: CASSPGDLLPQHF; cdr3_nt: TGTGCCAGCAGTCCCGGGGACCTACTGCCCCAGCATTTT
clone_size: -; d_call: -; j_call: TRBJ1-6; v_call: TRBV4-3; cdr3_aa: CATRADNSPLHF; cdr3_nt: TGCGCCACCCGGGCCGATAATTCACCCCTCCACTTT
clone_size: few; d_call: TRBD1; j_call: TRBJ2-1; v_call: TRBV10-3; cdr3_aa: CAISALTGAGNEQFF; cdr3_nt: TGTGCCATCAGTGCTCTGACAGGGGCAGGCAATGAGCAGTTCTTC
clone_size: -; d_call: -; j_call: TRBJ2-1; v_call: TRBV20-1; cdr3_aa: CSARDGRAGYNEQFF; cdr3_nt: TGCAGTGCTAGAGATGGGCGGGCGGGGTACAATGAGCAGTTCTTC
clone_size: many; d_call: -; j_call: TRBJ2-3; v_call: TRBV20-1; cdr3_aa: CSASISTDTQYF; cdr3_nt: TGCAGTGCTTCGATTAGCACAGATACGCAGTATTTT
clone_size: -; d_call: -; j_call: TRBJ2-1; v_call: TRBV3-1; cdr3_aa: CASSAIRGSEQFF; cdr3_nt: TGTGCCAGCAGCGCGATCAGGGGAAGTGAGCAGTTCTTC
clone_size: few; d_call: TRBD1; j_call: TRBJ1-5; v_call: TRBV4-2; cdr3_aa: CASSQESPTGEDQPQHF; cdr3_nt: TGTGCCAGCAGCCAAGAATCTCCGACAGGGGAGGATCAGCCCCAGCATTTT
clone_size: few; d_call: TRBD1; j_call: TRBJ1-3; v_call: TRBV7-9; cdr3_aa: CASSLARTGSSGNTIYF; cdr3_nt: TGTGCCAGCAGCTTAGCCAGGACAGGAAGCTCTGGAAACACCATATATTTT
clone_size: -; d_call: -; j_call: TRBJ2-1; v_call: TRBV20-1; cdr3_aa: CSADGAGSSYNEQFF; cdr3_nt: TGCAGTGCCGATGGCGCGGGGAGCTCCTACAATGAGCAGTTCTTC
clone_size: few; d_call: -; j_call: TRBJ1-2; v_call: TRBV28; cdr3_aa: CASSSWRGNYGYTF; cdr3_nt: TGTGCCAGCAGTTCTTGGAGGGGGAACTATGGCTACACCTTC
clone_size: -; d_call: TRBD1; j_call: TRBJ2-5; v_call: TRBV2; cdr3_aa: CASSDATGGAETQYF; cdr3_nt: TGTGCCAGCAGTGATGCCACAGGGGGCGCGGAGACCCAGTACTTC
clone_size: -; d_call: -; j_call: TRBJ1-3; v_call: TRBV11-3; cdr3_aa: CASSLIRDLSGNTIYF; cdr3_nt: TGTGCCAGCAGCTTAATCCGGGACCTCTCTGGAAACACCATATATTTT
clone_size: many; d_call: -; j_call: TRBJ2-1; v_call: TRBV24-1; cdr3_aa: CATSDLVQHNEQFF; cdr3_nt: TGTGCCACCAGTGATTTGGTACAACACAATGAGCAGTTCTTC
clone_size: -; d_call: -; j_call: TRBJ2-1; v_call: TRBV4-1; cdr3_aa: CASSTLWLQRQFDEQFF; cdr3_nt: TGCGCCAGCAGCACCCTTTGGTTACAGCGACAATTCGATGAGCAGTTCTTC
clone_size: few; d_call: -; j_call: TRBJ2-2; v_call: TRBV7-9; cdr3_aa: CASPSANTGELFF; cdr3_nt: TGTGCAAGCCCCAGTGCGAACACCGGGGAGCTGTTTTTT
clone_size: -; d_call: -; j_call: TRBJ1-2; v_call: TRBV20-1; cdr3_aa: CSAPLGVDYGYTF; cdr3_nt: TGCAGTGCTCCCCTAGGGGTGGACTATGGCTACACCTTC
clone_size: many; d_call: -; j_call: TRBJ1-2; v_call: TRBV9; cdr3_aa: CASSPTPGNYGYTF; cdr3_nt: TGTGCCAGCAGCCCTACCCCAGGGAACTATGGCTACACCTTC
clone_size: few; d_call: TRBD2; j_call: TRBJ2-7; v_call: TRBV2; cdr3_aa: CASSESSGGYVSYEQYF; cdr3_nt: TGTGCCAGCAGTGAATCTAGCGGGGGTTATGTCTCCTACGAGCAGTACTTC
clone_size: -; d_call: -; j_call: TRBJ2-1; v_call: TRBV24-1; cdr3_aa: CATSDPRGAVDNEQFF; cdr3_nt: TGTGCCACCAGTGACCCCCGGGGGGCCGTCGACAATGAGCAGTTCTTC
clone_size: many; d_call: -; j_call: TRBJ1-6; v_call: TRBV7-2; cdr3_aa: CASSLIMNSPLHF; cdr3_nt: TGTGCCAGCAGCTTAATTATGAATTCACCCCTCCACTTT